The 8 T cell receptor beta chains below all came from one sample that was sequenced in a study of cytomegalovirus exposure and HLA in healthy donors. Amplification used 60 Vbeta primers and 13 Jbeta primers. Sequenced by immunoSEQ multiplex PCR; TCRdb stores in-frame clones only, minus some. The data contain 280,000 or so clones, 70% to 90% of them singletons. Sequencing was carried out using PBMCs. Source of these receptors: a woman aged 18 to 35 in good health and CMV-seronegative.

This clone has only one observation. This sequence joins TRBV7-9 and TRBJ1-3, with 7 bases lining up with TRBD1. CDR3 length: 16 amino acids. The J segment lost 0 bases and the V segment lost 6 bases, leaving 8 bases of the junction unmatched. The V gene's germline CDR1 is SEHNR and CDR2 FQNEAQ (reference sequence). This CDR3 reads CASRNRGFTSGNTIYF. The CDR3 DNA is TGTGCCAGCAGAAACAGGGGATTTACCTCTGGAAACACCATATATTTT.

J is TRBJ2-1 and V is TRBV7-8; tentatively, D is TRBD2 (5 bases). Trimming left V 7 bases short and J 8 bases short, with 21 bases between. Per germline, CDR1 SGHVS and CDR2 FQNEAQ. The CDR3 contains 15 residues. CDR3 coding DNA: TGTGCCAGCACCCCTCTGGAGGCCTCTACGGATGAGCAGTTCTTC. It translates to CASTPLEASTDEQFF.

The chain is built from TRBV4-1 and TRBJ2-7; D unresolved. The germline gives CDR1 MGHRA, CDR2 YSYEKL. This CDR3 has 16 amino acids. The V and J ends lost 0 bases and 0 bases respectively, with 12 bases between them. This chain's CDR3 is CASSQEPLRSSYEQYF. CDR3 in DNA: TGCGCCAGCAGCCAAGAACCTCTGAGGAGCTCCTACGAGCAGTACTTC.

The V gene is TRBV19, the J gene TRBJ1-4; D is perhaps TRBD1 (5 bases). The CDR3 loop spans 13 amino acids. V was clipped by 8 bases and J by 8 bases, with 15 bases between them. Germline-derived CDR1 and CDR2 are LNHDA and SQIVND (reference sequence). CDR3 nucleotides: TGTGCCAGTCTGCCCGGGGGGGAAGAAAAACTGTTTTTT. This translates into CASLPGGEEKLFF.

This clone was picked up one time. The chain is built from TRBV19 and TRBJ2-3; 14 nucleotides agree with TRBD2. The trim removed 4 bases at V and 0 bases at J, leaving 6 bases unmatched. Germline CDR1 reads LNHDA; CDR2 reads SQIVND (reference sequence). The CDR3 extends over 18 amino acids. CDR3 bases: TGTGCCAGTAGTACCCCGGGACTAGCGGGGGAGAGCACAGATACGCAGTATTTT. Translated: CASSTPGLAGESTDTQYF.

CDR3 protein: CASSPTSGSTEAFF. CDR3 DNA sequence: TGTGCCAGCAGCCCCACCTCGGGGAGCACTGAAGCTTTCTTT. The chain links TRBV13 to TRBJ1-1; no reliable D call. From germline, CDR1 is PRHDT and CDR2 FYEKMQ (reference sequence). This CDR3 is 14 amino acids long. Trimming stripped 5 bases from V and 4 bases from J, with 14 bases between. Combining the CDR3 with reference TRBV13 and TRBJ1-1 gives the whole variable domain AAGVIQSPRHLIKEKRETATLKCYPIPRHDTVYWYQQGPGQDPQFLISFYEKMQSDKGSIPDRFSAQQFSDYHSELNMSSLELGDSALYFCASSPTSGSTEAFFGQGTRLTVV.

V usage is TRBV2 and J usage is TRBJ1-6; perhaps TRBD1 as D (5 bases). V was shortened by 6 bases and J by 9 bases, with 12 bases between the two germline ends. The CDR3 covers 13 residues. Germline V lookup: CDR1 SNHLY, CDR2 FYNNEI. CDR3 sequence: CASRRGGASPLHF. The CDR3 nucleotides are TGTGCCAGCAGACGGGGAGGGGCTTCACCCCTCCACTTT.

V gene TRBV2 combines with J gene TRBJ1-3, with TRBD1 matching over 11 bases. V was pared by 6 bases and J by 2 bases, with 9 bases of the junction left unmatched. From germline, CDR1 is SNHLY and CDR2 FYNNEI. The CDR3 length is 17 residues. CDR3 nucleotide sequence: TGTGCCAGCAGCCGAGGGCCGGGACAGGGGGCTGGAAACACCATATATTTT. Amino acid sequence: CASSRGPGQGAGNTIYF.